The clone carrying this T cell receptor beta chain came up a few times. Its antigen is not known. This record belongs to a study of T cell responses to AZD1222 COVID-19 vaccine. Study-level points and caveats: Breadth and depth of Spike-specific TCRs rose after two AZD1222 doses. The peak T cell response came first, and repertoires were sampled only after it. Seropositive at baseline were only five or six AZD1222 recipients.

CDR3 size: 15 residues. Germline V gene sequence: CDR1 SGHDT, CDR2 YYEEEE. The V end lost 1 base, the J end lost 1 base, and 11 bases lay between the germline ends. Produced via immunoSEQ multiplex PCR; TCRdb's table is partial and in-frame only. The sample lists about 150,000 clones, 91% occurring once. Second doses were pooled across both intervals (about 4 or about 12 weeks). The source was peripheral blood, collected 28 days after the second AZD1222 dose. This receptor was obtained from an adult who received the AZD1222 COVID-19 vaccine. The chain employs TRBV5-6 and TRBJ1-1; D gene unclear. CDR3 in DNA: TGTGCCAGCAGCTTGATGGCCCCAAGGAACACTGAAGCTTTCTTT. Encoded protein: CASSLMAPRNTEAFF.